This is a list of T cell receptor beta chains from one sample in a study of read filtering for tumor transcriptome and immune sequencing. TCRdb re-derived calls from the reads in MiXCR, one entry per CDR3 protein. The table includes 90,000 to 95,000 distinct CDR3 sequences, about a fifth detected once. Sequenced: a population of CD138-negative cells sorted from bone marrow. These receptors were obtained from a donor aged 40 or over with multiple myeloma. The CDR3 runs from the conserved cysteine through the conserved F or W. D genes are given only for firm matches.

cdr3_aa	d_call	v_call	j_call
CAGGSWLNTEAFF	-	TRBV2	TRBJ1-1
CSARAGAGNQPQHF	-	TRBV20-1	TRBJ1-5
CASSTDGRSSYEQYF	-	TRBV13	TRBJ2-7
CASSPPVGQGREKLFF	TRBD1	TRBV28	TRBJ1-4
CASSPLQGGNTEAFF	-	TRBV27	TRBJ1-1
CASSLAEVSRGGNNEQFF	TRBD2	TRBV7-9	TRBJ2-1
CSVGTTDTQYF	-	TRBV29-1	TRBJ2-3
CSASQLAGGYTQYF	TRBD2	TRBV20-1	TRBJ2-3
CARDNGYEQYF	-	TRBV30	TRBJ2-7
CASSFPGTTGELFF	-	TRBV28	TRBJ2-2
CASSRQGRNEQFF	-	TRBV19	TRBJ2-1
CSVAGLGEKLFF	-	TRBV29-1	TRBJ1-4
CASSDRDREIYEQYF	TRBD1	TRBV28	TRBJ2-7
CASSSRQAYLKTQYF	-	TRBV7-9	TRBJ2-5
CASSEARTANYGYTF	-	TRBV2	TRBJ1-2
CASSILTGAHEQFF	TRBD1	TRBV11-1	TRBJ2-1
CASSLNVPGFGGNIQYF	-	TRBV27	TRBJ2-4
CASSLTLPGGAEAFF	-	TRBV28	TRBJ1-1
CASSPPGLVGEQYF	TRBD2	TRBV18	TRBJ2-7
CASSEARGSGGNEQFF	-	TRBV10-1	TRBJ2-1
CASSPVNNQPQHF	-	TRBV4-2	TRBJ1-5
CASSRGGLAGEYNEQFF	TRBD2	TRBV5-1	TRBJ2-1
CASSYTGTSGSTGELFF	TRBD2	TRBV5-8	TRBJ2-2
CSARKVLDEQFF	-	TRBV20-1	TRBJ2-1
CSARPQGQPGLAGGLTQYF	TRBD2	TRBV20-1	TRBJ2-3
CSATTSGETQYF	TRBD2	TRBV20-1	TRBJ2-5
CASSQTLNTGELFF	-	TRBV28	TRBJ2-2
CASSFRDKYDQPQHF	-	TRBV7-8	TRBJ1-5
CASGSGQGGTDTQYF	TRBD1	TRBV12-5	TRBJ2-3